The following is a T cell receptor beta chain sequence with its context. This specimen comes from a study of blood T cell repertoires in COVID-19. This table comes from immunoSEQ multiplex PCR, and its TCRdb copy is limited to in-frame clones, with some not included. The sample lists about 180,000 clones; about four fifths were seen once. The CDR3 loop spans 18 amino acids. Germline V gives CDR1 MNHEY, CDR2 SMNVEV (reference sequence). Trimming at V came to 6 bases and at J to 9 bases, leaving 20 bases not matched to a gene. This receptor was taken from a woman in her sixties or seventies with acute or convalescent COVID-19. V usage is TRBV27 and J usage is TRBJ2-1; 10 bases are shared with TRBD2. Sequenced: peripheral blood. CDR3 amino acids: CASSRLNSGRRGIFEQFF. In DNA form, the CDR3 reads TGTGCCAGCAGCCGACTTAATAGCGGGAGGCGAGGGATATTTGAGCAGTTCTTC.